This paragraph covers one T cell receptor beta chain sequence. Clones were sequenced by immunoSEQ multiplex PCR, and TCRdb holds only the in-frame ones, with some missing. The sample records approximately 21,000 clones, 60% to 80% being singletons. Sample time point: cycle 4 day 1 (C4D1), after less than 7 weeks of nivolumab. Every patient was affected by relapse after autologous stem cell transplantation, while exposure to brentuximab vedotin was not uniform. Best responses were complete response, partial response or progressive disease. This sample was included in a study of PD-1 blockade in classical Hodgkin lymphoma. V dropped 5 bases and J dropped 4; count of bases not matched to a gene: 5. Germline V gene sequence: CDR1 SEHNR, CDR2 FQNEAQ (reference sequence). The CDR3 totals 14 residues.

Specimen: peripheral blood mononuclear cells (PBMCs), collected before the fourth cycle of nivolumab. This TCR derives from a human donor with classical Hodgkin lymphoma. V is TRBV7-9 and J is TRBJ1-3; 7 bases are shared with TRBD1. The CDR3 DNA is TGTGCCAGCAGCAACAGGGGAGCCGGAAACACCATATATTTT. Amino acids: CASSNRGAGNTIYF.